This is a list of T cell receptor beta chains from one sample in a study of T-cell reconstitution after alpha-beta-depleted transplantation in children. TCRdb re-called the PCR reads through MiXCR, storing one row per CDR3 protein. The table has about 300,000 distinct CDR3 sequences, over 7.5% seen once; the top ten hold around 10%. This specimen was peripheral blood, taken 360 days after TCRalphabeta/CD19-depleted stem cell transplant. These receptors all come from a female patient aged 2 to 10 who had a stem cell transplant for Fanconi anemia, so the T cells may come from the graft donor. CDR3s include the opening cysteine and the closing phenylalanine or tryptophan. The order of the fields is J gene, D gene, V gene, clone size, CDR3 protein, CDR3 DNA. D genes are given only for firm matches. Size is stated for part of the rows, as once, few or many counts, or as a class when the clone is expanded.

TRBJ2-3,.,TRBV29-1,many,CSVPGTPTDTQYF,TGCAGCGTCCCCGGGACGCCCACAGATACGCAGTATTTT
TRBJ1-4,.,TRBV5-5,.,CASSPGQKTNEKLFF,TGTGCCAGCAGCCCTGGACAGAAAACTAATGAAAAACTGTTTTTT
TRBJ1-4,.,TRBV5-1,many,CASSFQGRDEKLFF,TGCGCCAGCAGCTTCCAGGGCAGAGATGAAAAACTGTTTTTT
TRBJ2-7,.,TRBV6-2/TRBV6-3,.,CASSSNLLRYF,TGTGCCAGCAGCTCAAATCTTCTGCGTTACTTC
TRBJ2-3,.,TRBV7-8,many,CASSLALNEDTQYF,TGTGCCAGCAGCTTAGCGCTAAATGAAGATACGCAGTATTTT
TRBJ2-5,TRBD1,TRBV12-3/TRBV12-4,.,CASSSGWTGEEETQYF,TGTGCCAGCAGTTCAGGTTGGACAGGGGAAGAGGAGACCCAGTACTTC
TRBJ2-3,TRBD2,TRBV2,many,CAGAMRRGETDTQYF,TGTGCCGGGGCTATGAGGCGGGGGGAGACAGATACGCAGTATTTT
TRBJ1-2,TRBD1,TRBV5-6,many,CASSLAGGLGYTF,TGTGCCAGCAGCTTGGCAGGGGGCCTGGGCTACACCTTC
TRBJ2-7,TRBD1,TRBV20-1,many,CSARRQGGFYEQYF,TGCAGTGCCCGAAGACAGGGTGGGTTCTACGAGCAGTACTTC
TRBJ2-7,TRBD2,TRBV7-2,few,CASSGRLAVSYEQYF,TGTGCCAGCAGCGGACGACTAGCGGTATCCTACGAGCAGTACTTC
TRBJ2-5,.,TRBV6-6,many,CASSQGYGETQYF,TGTGCCAGCAGCCAGGGGTACGGGGAGACCCAGTACTTC
TRBJ2-7,.,TRBV5-1,.,CASSLVGAVVDEQYF,TGCGCCAGCAGCTTGGTCGGTGCTGTCGTCGACGAGCAGTACTTC
TRBJ1-1,.,TRBV9,many,CASSVDRETREAFF,TGTGCCAGCAGCGTAGACAGGGAAACAAGAGAAGCTTTCTTT
TRBJ2-7,.,TRBV6-5,.,CASGTGYYEQYF,TGTGCCAGCGGTACAGGGTACTACGAGCAGTACTTC
TRBJ1-1,TRBD1,TRBV5-1,many,CASSVDRRGTEAFF,TGCGCCAGCAGCGTGGACAGGAGAGGCACTGAAGCTTTCTTT
TRBJ1-3,TRBD1,TRBV7-6,.,CASSLGPTGVGNTIYF,TGTGCCAGCAGCTTAGGACCTACAGGGGTTGGAAACACCATATATTTT
TRBJ2-7,.,TRBV9,.,CASSPALGGEQYF,TGTGCCAGCAGCCCCGCTTTAGGTGGCGAGCAGTACTTC
TRBJ2-3,TRBD2,TRBV10-3,many,CAISTTSGGFTDTQYF,TGTGCCATCAGTACGACTAGCGGGGGGTTCACAGATACGCAGTATTTT
TRBJ2-3,.,TRBV4-3,many,CASSHSILGAQYF,TGCGCCAGCAGCCATTCAATACTAGGCGCGCAGTATTTT
TRBJ1-5,.,TRBV4-2,few,CASSQELGQLNQPQHF,TGTGCCAGCAGCCAAGAGCTGGGCCAGCTCAATCAGCCCCAGCATTTT
TRBJ2-3,.,TRBV29-1,.,CSVEIRLTRSDTQYF,TGCAGCGTTGAGATCCGGCTGACACGATCAGATACGCAGTATTTT
TRBJ1-5,.,TRBV28,many,CASSSLDSNQPQHF,TGTGCCAGCAGTTCCTTGGACAGCAATCAGCCCCAGCATTTT
TRBJ2-2,.,TRBV2,many,CASSATGTLNTGELFF,TGTGCCAGCAGCGCAACCGGGACTTTGAACACCGGGGAGCTGTTTTTT
TRBJ2-2,.,TRBV20-1,many,CSARDLGSNTGELFF,TGCAGTGCTAGAGACCTCGGATCGAACACCGGGGAGCTGTTTTTT
TRBJ1-5,.,TRBV29-1,many,CSVGNYGNQPQHF,TGCAGCGTTGGTAACTATGGCAATCAGCCCCAGCATTTT
TRBJ2-6,.,TRBV15,.,CATSREGTGANVLTF,TGTGCCACCAGCAGAGAAGGGACTGGGGCCAACGTCCTGACTTTC
TRBJ2-3,.,TRBV6-2/TRBV6-3,few,CASSYSAPDTQYF,TGTGCCAGCAGTTACTCGGCCCCAGATACGCAGTATTTT
TRBJ2-7,TRBD2,TRBV12-3/TRBV12-4,many,CASSREGYEQYF,TGTGCCAGCTCTCGGGAGGGCTACGAGCAGTACTTC
TRBJ2-2,.,TRBV6-5,many,CASSYSVFSGYNTGELFF,TGTGCCAGCAGTTACTCGGTTTTTAGCGGCTACAACACCGGGGAGCTGTTTTTT
TRBJ2-1,TRBD2,TRBV4-1,.,CASSQVHLLPGLAGGAEQFF,TGCGCCAGCAGCCAAGTCCATCTATTACCGGGACTAGCGGGAGGTGCTGAGCAGTTCTTC
TRBJ1-6,.,TRBV12-3/TRBV12-4,many,CASSPQGTFSPLHF,TGTGCCAGCAGTCCCCAGGGGACTTTTTCACCCCTCCACTTT
TRBJ2-3,.,TRBV11-2,many,CASSLRRGGGDTQYF,TGTGCCAGCAGCTTACGACGGGGTGGGGGAGATACGCAGTATTTT
TRBJ1-5,.,TRBV12-3/TRBV12-4,few,CASSPDRPPLYSNQPQHF,TGTGCCAGCAGCCCTGACAGGCCGCCGCTGTATAGCAATCAGCCCCAGCATTTT
TRBJ1-5,.,TRBV24-1,many,CATSEPLTGDGLNQPQHF,TGTGCCACCAGTGAACCACTTACGGGGGACGGTTTAAATCAGCCCCAGCATTTT
TRBJ2-6,.,TRBV5-1,.,CASSLDRGGGGANVLTF,TGCGCCAGCAGCTTGGATAGAGGGGGTGGTGGGGCCAACGTCCTGACTTTC
TRBJ2-1,.,TRBV5-1,many,CASNQRGNEQFF,TGCGCCAGTAACCAGAGGGGCAATGAGCAGTTCTTC
TRBJ2-2,.,TRBV14,few,CASSPRGNTGELFF,TGTGCCAGCAGCCCTAGGGGGAACACCGGGGAGCTGTTTTTT
TRBJ2-3,TRBD1,TRBV6-2/TRBV6-3,few,CASSYGDRGVTDTQYF,TGTGCCAGCAGTTACGGGGACAGGGGAGTAACAGATACGCAGTATTTT
TRBJ1-3,.,TRBV4-3,many,CASSQGTARGNTIYF,TGCGCCAGCAGCCAAGGGACAGCCCGAGGGAACACCATATATTTT
TRBJ2-2,.,TRBV20-1,.,CSATAFGQWNGELFF,TGCAGTGCTACAGCATTCGGCCAATGGAACGGGGAGCTGTTTTTT
TRBJ1-2,TRBD1,TRBV15,many,CATSRDLGTGYGYTF,TGTGCCACCAGCAGAGATCTTGGGACAGGGTATGGCTACACCTTC
TRBJ2-5,.,TRBV7-9,.,CASSLRPGTYGQTQYF,TGTGCCAGCAGCCTCCGACCCGGGACATACGGTCAGACCCAGTACTTC
TRBJ2-7,TRBD2,TRBV6-5,many,CASSNLGGYSYEQYF,TGTGCCAGCAGTAACCTCGGGGGGTATTCCTACGAGCAGTACTTC
TRBJ2-1,.,TRBV7-6,few,CASSSAGTRYNEQFF,TGTGCCAGCAGCTCGGCCGGGACAAGATACAATGAGCAGTTCTTC